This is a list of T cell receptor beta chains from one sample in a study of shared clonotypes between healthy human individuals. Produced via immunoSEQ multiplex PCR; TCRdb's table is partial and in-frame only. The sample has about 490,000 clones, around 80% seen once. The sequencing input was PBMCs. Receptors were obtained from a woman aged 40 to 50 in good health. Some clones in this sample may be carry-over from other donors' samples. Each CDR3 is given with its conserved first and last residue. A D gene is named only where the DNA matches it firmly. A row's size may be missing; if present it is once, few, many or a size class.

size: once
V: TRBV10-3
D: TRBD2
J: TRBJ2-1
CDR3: CAISNGLAGGGSSYNEQFF
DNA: TGTGCCATCAGTAACGGGTTAGCGGGAGGCGGAAGCTCCTACAATGAGCAGTTCTTC

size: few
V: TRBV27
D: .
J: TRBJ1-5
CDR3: CASSGSNQPQHF
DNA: TGTGCCAGCAGTGGGAGCAATCAGCCCCAGCATTTT

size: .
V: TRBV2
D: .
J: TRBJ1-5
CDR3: CASSAQGFDQPQHF
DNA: TGTGCCAGCAGTGCCCAGGGTTTCGATCAGCCCCAGCATTTT

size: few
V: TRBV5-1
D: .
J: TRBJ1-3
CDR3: CASSLGSSGNTIYF
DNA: TGCGCCAGCAGCTTGGGGAGCTCTGGAAACACCATATATTTT

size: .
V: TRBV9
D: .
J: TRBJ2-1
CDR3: CASSVDGTSYNEQFF
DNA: TGTGCCAGCAGCGTAGATGGAACTTCGTACAATGAGCAGTTCTTC

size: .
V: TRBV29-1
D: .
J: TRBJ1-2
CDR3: CSVEPGGTVGGYTF
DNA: TGCAGCGTTGAACCCGGGGGGACGGTGGGAGGCTACACCTTC

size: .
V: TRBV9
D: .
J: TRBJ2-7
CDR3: CASSVEGSGGTYEQYF
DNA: TGTGCCAGCAGCGTAGAAGGGAGCGGAGGGACCTACGAGCAGTACTTC

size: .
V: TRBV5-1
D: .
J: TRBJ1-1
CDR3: CASSVRLENTEAFF
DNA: TGCGCCAGCAGCGTGAGGCTGGAGAACACTGAAGCTTTCTTT

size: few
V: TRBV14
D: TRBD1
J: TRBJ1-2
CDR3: CASSRQGYGYTF
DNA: TGTGCCAGCAGCCGACAGGGCTATGGCTACACCTTC

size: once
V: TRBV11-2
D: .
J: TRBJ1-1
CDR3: CASTPRGGTEAFF
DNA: TGTGCCAGCACCCCGAGGGGGGGCACTGAAGCTTTCTTT

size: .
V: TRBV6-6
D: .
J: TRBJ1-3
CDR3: CASTGGFSGNTIYF
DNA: TGTGCCAGCACGGGGGGCTTCTCTGGAAACACCATATATTTT

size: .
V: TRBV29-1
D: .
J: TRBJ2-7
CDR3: CSVGRHTYEQYF
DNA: TGCAGCGTCGGACGGCATACCTACGAGCAGTACTTC

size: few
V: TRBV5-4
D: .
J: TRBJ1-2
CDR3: CASSFLQGYGYTF
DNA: TGTGCCAGCAGCTTCTTACAGGGCTATGGCTACACCTTC

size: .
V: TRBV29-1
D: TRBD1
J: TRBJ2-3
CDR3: CSARPGTGHVSTDTQYF
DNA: TGCAGCGCCAGACCCGGGACAGGGCACGTAAGCACAGATACGCAGTATTTT

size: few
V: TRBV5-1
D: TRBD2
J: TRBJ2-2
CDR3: CASSLVGGLAAGELFF
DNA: TGCGCCAGCAGCTTGGTGGGGGGACTAGCGGCCGGGGAGCTGTTTTTT

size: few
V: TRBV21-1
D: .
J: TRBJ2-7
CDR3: CASSKAPYEQYF
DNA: TGTGCCAGCAGCAAAGCCCCCTACGAGCAGTACTTC

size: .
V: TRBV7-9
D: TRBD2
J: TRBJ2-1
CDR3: CASKGSSGSSYNEQFF
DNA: TGTGCCAGCAAGGGTTCTAGCGGTAGCTCCTACAATGAGCAGTTCTTC

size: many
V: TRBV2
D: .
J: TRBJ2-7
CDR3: CASRPDSSYEQYF
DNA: TGTGCCAGCAGACCGGACAGCTCCTACGAGCAGTACTTC

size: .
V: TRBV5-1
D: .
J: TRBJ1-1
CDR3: CASSFDGLNTEAFF
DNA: TGCGCCAGCAGCTTCGACGGCCTGAACACTGAAGCTTTCTTT

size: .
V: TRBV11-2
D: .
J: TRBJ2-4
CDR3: CASSLDSTSSTVQYF
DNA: TGTGCCAGCAGCTTAGATTCAACTAGTTCAACAGTTCAGTACTTC

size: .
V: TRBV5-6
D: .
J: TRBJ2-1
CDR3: CASSSQWRLREFF
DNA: TGTGCCAGCAGCTCCCAATGGCGACTGAGGGAGTTCTTC

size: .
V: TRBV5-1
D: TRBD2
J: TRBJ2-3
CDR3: CASSLGLAGEDTQYF
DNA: TGCGCCAGCAGCTTAGGACTAGCGGGAGAAGATACGCAGTATTTT

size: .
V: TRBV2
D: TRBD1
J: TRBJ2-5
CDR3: CASTPTGQYQETQYF
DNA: TGTGCCAGCACACCGACAGGGCAGTACCAAGAGACCCAGTACTTC

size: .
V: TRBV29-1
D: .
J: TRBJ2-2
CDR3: CSVDTGGTGELFF
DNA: TGCAGCGTTGACACAGGAGGCACCGGGGAGCTGTTTTTT

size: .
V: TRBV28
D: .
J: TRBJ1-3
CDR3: CASNPGDISSGNTIYF
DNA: TGTGCCAGCAACCCAGGGGACATCAGTTCTGGAAACACCATATATTTT

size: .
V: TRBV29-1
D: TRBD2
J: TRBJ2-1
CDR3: CSAGGLAGGPSVNEQFF
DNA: TGCAGCGCCGGGGGGCTAGCGGGAGGGCCCTCGGTGAATGAGCAGTTCTTC

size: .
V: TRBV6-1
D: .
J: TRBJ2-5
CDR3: CASSAEGFGTQYF
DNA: TGTGCCAGCAGTGCCGAGGGGTTCGGGACCCAGTACTTC

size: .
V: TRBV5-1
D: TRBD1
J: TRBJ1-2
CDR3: CASSLRQGANYGYTF
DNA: TGCGCCAGCAGCTTGAGGCAGGGGGCTAACTATGGCTACACCTTC

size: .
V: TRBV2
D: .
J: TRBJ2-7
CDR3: CASSGGSWTGEQYF
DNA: TGTGCCAGCAGTGGCGGGAGCTGGACAGGCGAGCAGTACTTC

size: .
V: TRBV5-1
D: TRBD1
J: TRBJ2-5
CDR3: CASSRSGTGDVETQYF
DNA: TGCGCCAGCAGCCGTTCCGGGACAGGGGATGTAGAGACCCAGTACTTC

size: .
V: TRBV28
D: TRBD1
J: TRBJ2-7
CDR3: CASSLNQDRGKTYEQYF
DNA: TGTGCCAGCAGTCTGAATCAGGACAGGGGAAAAACCTACGAGCAGTACTTC

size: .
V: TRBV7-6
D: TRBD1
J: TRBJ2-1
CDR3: CASSSAYRGSNNEQFF
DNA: TGTGCCAGCAGCTCTGCTTACAGGGGTAGTAACAATGAGCAGTTCTTC

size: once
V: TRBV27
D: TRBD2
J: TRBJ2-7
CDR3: CASSRSGRAYEQYF
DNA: TGTGCCAGCAGTCGCAGCGGGAGGGCCTACGAGCAGTACTTC

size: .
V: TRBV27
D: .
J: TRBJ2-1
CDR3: CASSFYNEQFF
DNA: TGTGCCAGCAGTTTTTACAATGAGCAGTTCTTC

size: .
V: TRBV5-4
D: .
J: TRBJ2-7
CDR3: CASSLSGYLGYEQYF
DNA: TGTGCCAGCAGCTTGTCAGGCTACTTAGGATACGAGCAGTACTTC

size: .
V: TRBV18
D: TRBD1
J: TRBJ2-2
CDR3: CASSRQGQGVTNTGELFF
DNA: TGTGCCAGCTCACGGCAGGGACAGGGGGTGACGAACACCGGGGAGCTGTTTTTT

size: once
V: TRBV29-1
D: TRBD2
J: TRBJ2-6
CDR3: CSVGVAGGIGANVLTF
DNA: TGCAGCGTTGGGGTGGCGGGAGGAATTGGGGCCAACGTCCTGACTTTC

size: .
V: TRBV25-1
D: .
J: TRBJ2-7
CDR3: CASSTAIEQYF
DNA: TGTGCCAGCAGTACGGCCATAGAGCAGTACTTC

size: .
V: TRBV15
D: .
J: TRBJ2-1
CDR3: CATSRVRGRGTGNEQFF
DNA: TGTGCCACCAGCAGAGTTCGAGGACGCGGCACGGGGAATGAGCAGTTCTTC

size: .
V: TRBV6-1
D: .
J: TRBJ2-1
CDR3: CASSDQIFSKEQFF
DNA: TGTGCCAGCAGTGACCAAATCTTTTCCAAAGAGCAGTTCTTC

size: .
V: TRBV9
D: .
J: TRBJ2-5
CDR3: CASSVGGIGETQYF
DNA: TGTGCCAGCAGCGTAGGGGGAATCGGGGAGACCCAGTACTTC

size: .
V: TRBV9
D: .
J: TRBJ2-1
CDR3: CASSAGTRYNEQFF
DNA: TGTGCCAGCAGCGCCGGGACAAGGTACAATGAGCAGTTCTTC

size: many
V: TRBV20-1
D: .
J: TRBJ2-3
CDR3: CSAATDTQYF
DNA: TGCAGTGCCGCCACAGATACGCAGTATTTT

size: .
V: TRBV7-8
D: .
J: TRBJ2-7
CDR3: CASSYLGKYEQYF
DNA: TGTGCCAGCAGCTACTTGGGTAAATACGAGCAGTACTTC

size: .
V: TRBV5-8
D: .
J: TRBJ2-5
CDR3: CASSLVLGKETQYF
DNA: TGTGCCAGCAGCTTGGTGCTCGGGAAAGAGACCCAGTACTTC

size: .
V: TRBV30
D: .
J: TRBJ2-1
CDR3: CAWSGGGVNEQFF
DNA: TGTGCCTGGAGTGGAGGTGGGGTCAATGAGCAGTTCTTC

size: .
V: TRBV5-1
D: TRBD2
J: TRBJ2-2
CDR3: CASSVGLAGPSSRYGELFF
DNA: TGCGCCAGCAGCGTCGGACTAGCGGGACCCTCCAGCCGTTACGGGGAGCTGTTTTTT

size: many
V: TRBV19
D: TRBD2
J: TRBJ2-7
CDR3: CASSTGLAGSMGQYF
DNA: TGTGCCAGTAGTACGGGACTAGCGGGGTCCATGGGGCAGTACTTC

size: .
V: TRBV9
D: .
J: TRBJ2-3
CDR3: CASSVGAGSTDTQYF
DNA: TGTGCCAGCAGCGTAGGTGCGGGTTCCACAGATACGCAGTATTTT

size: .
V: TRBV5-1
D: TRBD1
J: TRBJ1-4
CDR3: CASSLAGGREKLFF
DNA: TGCGCCAGCAGCTTGGCAGGGGGGCGTGAAAAACTGTTTTTT

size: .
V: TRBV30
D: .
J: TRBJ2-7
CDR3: CAWAQGGASEQYF
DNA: TGTGCCTGGGCCCAGGGGGGGGCCAGCGAGCAGTACTTC

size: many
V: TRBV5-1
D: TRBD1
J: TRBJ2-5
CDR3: CASSGGTETQYF
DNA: TGCGCCAGTTCAGGGGGCACGGAGACCCAGTACTTC

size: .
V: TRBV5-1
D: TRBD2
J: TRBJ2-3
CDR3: CASSSGLAGGRDTQYF
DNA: TGCGCCAGCAGCTCAGGACTAGCGGGAGGGCGAGATACGCAGTATTTT

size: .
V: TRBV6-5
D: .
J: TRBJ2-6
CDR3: CASSSAVGANVLTF
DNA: TGTGCCAGCAGTTCCGCCGTTGGGGCCAACGTCCTGACTTTC

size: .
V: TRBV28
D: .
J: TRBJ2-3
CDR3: CASSLAAESTDTQYF
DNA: TGTGCCAGCAGTTTAGCGGCAGAAAGCACAGATACGCAGTATTTT

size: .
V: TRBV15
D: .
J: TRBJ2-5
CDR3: CATSRGGNQETQYF
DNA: TGTGCCACCAGCAGAGGGGGCAACCAAGAGACCCAGTACTTC

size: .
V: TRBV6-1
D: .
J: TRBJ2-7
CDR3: CASRTGAYEQYF
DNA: TGTGCCAGCAGAACGGGAGCCTACGAGCAGTACTTC

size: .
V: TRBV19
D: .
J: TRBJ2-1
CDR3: CASKERGSSYNEQFF
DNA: TGTGCCAGTAAGGAGCGTGGGAGCTCCTACAATGAGCAGTTCTTC

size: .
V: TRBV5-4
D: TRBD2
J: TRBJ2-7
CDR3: CASSLGGSSYEQYF
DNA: TGTGCCAGCAGCTTGGGCGGGAGCTCCTACGAGCAGTACTTC